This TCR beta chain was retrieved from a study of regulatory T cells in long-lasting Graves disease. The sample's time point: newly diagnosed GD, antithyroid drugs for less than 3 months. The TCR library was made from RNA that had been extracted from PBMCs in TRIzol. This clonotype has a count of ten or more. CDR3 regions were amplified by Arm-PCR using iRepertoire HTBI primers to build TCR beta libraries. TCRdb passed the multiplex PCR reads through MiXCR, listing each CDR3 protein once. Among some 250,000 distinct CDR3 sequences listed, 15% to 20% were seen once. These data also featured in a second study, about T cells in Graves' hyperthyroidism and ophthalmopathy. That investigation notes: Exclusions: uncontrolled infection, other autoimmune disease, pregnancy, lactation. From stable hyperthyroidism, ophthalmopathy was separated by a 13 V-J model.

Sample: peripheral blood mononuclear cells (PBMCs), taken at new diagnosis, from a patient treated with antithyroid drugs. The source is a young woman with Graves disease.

The DNA of the CDR3 is TGTGCCAGCAGCTTGGGGGGCGAGCAGTACTTC. This encodes CASSLGGEQYF. The V call is TRBV12-3 or TRBV12-4, the J call TRBJ2-7, with D possibly matching TRBD2 (6 bases). The CDR3 totals 11 residues. The V gene lost 6 bases and the J gene lost 6 bases, with 9 bases spanning the gap.